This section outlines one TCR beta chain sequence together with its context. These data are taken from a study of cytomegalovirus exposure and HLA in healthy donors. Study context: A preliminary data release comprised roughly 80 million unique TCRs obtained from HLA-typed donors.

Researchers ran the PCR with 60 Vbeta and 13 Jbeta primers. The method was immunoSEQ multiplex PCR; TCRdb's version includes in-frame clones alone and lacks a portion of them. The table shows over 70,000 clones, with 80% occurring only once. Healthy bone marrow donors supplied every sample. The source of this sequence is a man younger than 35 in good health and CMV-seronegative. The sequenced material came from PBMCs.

CDR3 in DNA: TGTGCCTGGAACAGGGTTGGAAACACCATATATTTT. Its translation: CAWNRVGNTIYF. The rearrangement links TRBV30 to TRBJ1-3; D possibly corresponds to TRBD1 (6 bases). The CDR3 sequence is 12 residues long. V lost 4 bases to trimming and J lost 3 bases, with 7 bases between them. The V gene's germline CDR1 is GTSNPN and CDR2 SVGIG (reference sequence). The entire variable domain, with the rest obtained from reference TRBV30 and TRBJ1-3, is as follows: SQTIHQWPATLVQPVGSPLSLECTVEGTSNPNLYWYRQAAGRGLQLLFYSVGIGQISSEVPQNLSASRPQDRQFILSSKKLLLSDSGFYLCAWNRVGNTIYFGEGSWLTVV.